The 10 T cell receptor beta chains given below trace back to one sample, sequenced in a study of monozygotic twins with inflammatory bowel disease. With the 5' RACE reads reprocessed, TCRdb shows one record per CDR3 protein and no DNA. The sample holds about 170,000 distinct CDR3 sequences. Sequencing was carried out using blood. The receptors here all came from a human donor with ulcerative colitis or Crohn's disease, or a healthy co-twin of an affected twin (not recorded which).

This sequence joins TRBV24-1 and TRBJ1-5. Germline assignment: CDR1 KGHDR and CDR2 SFDVKD. The CDR3 runs to 13 residues. CDR3 sequence reads: CATSDRLNQPQHF.

V is TRBV20-1 and J is TRBJ1-4; TCRdb picks TRBD1, but there is no DNA to check that call. The V gene's germline CDR1 is DFQATT and CDR2 SNEGSKA (reference sequence). The CDR3 runs 20 residues. CDR3 residues: CSALSPTGTVNLETNEKLFF.

The chain combines TRBV27 with TRBJ2-1; TCRdb proposes TRBD1, but this gene call is untestable without DNA. The CDR3 is made up of 18 amino acids. Germline V gene lookup returns CDR1 MNHEY and CDR2 SMNVEV (reference sequence). The CDR3 loop reads CASSFFRPQDFNVNEQFF.

The chain recombines TRBV5-8 with TRBJ2-1; the TCRdb D gene call, TRBD1, has no DNA to confirm it. The CDR3 extends over 15 amino acids. CDR1 is SGHTS and CDR2 is YDEGEE in the germline V gene. The CDR3 region is CAGSPRGSSYNEQFF.

V is TRBV20-1 and J is TRBJ2-5; the TRBD2 assignment by TCRdb is unverifiable without DNA. The CDR3 is made up of 15 amino acids. Germline V gene lookup returns CDR1 DFQATT and CDR2 SNEGSKA (reference sequence). The CDR3 sequence is CSASLQPSGSETQYF.

The chain employs TRBV2 and TRBJ2-3. Germline assignment: CDR1 SNHLY and CDR2 FYNNEI. The CDR3 is 14 residues long. CDR3 sequence reads: CASSVVGFRDTQYF.

CDR3 loop: CASSLGGQSSYNEQFF. The V call is TRBV7-9, the J call TRBJ2-1; without DNA, the TCRdb call of TRBD1 cannot be checked. CDR1 SEHNR and CDR2 FQNEAQ come from the germline V gene (reference sequence). The CDR3 loop spans 16 amino acids.

V usage is TRBV6-1 and J usage is TRBJ2-3; there is no DNA to check the TCRdb D call of TRBD1. This CDR3 is built from 16 residues. The germline gives CDR1 MNHNS, CDR2 SASEGT. Here the CDR3 reads CASSGQADDPTDTQYF.

The chain carries TRBV24-1 and TRBJ2-1; TCRdb names TRBD2, which stays unverified in the absence of DNA. Germline V CDR1 and CDR2: KGHDR, SFDVKD. This CDR3 is built from 14 residues. The CDR3 reads CATSGTSGSSEQFF.

The chain couples TRBV6-6 to TRBJ1-1; TCRdb returns TRBD1, unconfirmable since there is no DNA. The germline V gene has CDR1 MNHNY and CDR2 SVGAGI (reference sequence). The CDR3 contains 14 residues. The CDR3 loop is CASSYGQRNTEAFF.